Presented here are 23 T cell receptor beta chains from one specimen sequenced in a study of a mutant IDH1 vaccine in newly diagnosed glioma. Antigens for these TCRs are unknown. Time point given: week 35, safety follow-up. Vaccine doses each comprised 300 ug of mutant IDH1 20-mer peptide, with topical imiquimod. Only in-frame clones appear in the TCRdb table, and some are missing; sequencing was by immunoSEQ multiplex PCR. The repertoire holds about 55,000 clones, with around 80% as singletons. The specimen comprised PBMCs, sampled from a glioma patient whose treatment included an IDH1 peptide vaccine. The receptors come from a woman aged 18 to 35 with glioma.

This rearrangement joins TRBV11-2 to TRBJ1-1, with D unresolved. CDR1 is SGHAT, CDR2 FQNNGV, per germline. Trimming shortened V by 5 bases and J by 5 bases, and 18 bases separated the two germline ends. The CDR3 length is 15 residues. As DNA, the CDR3 is TGTGCCAGCAGCACCAGCTTTCGTAGGGATACTGAAGCTTTCTTT. Its translation: CASSTSFRRDTEAFF.

This CDR3 is CASSLAVTGYEQYF. CDR3 DNA sequence: TGTGCCAGCAGCTTAGCGGTGACAGGATACGAGCAGTACTTC. The chain combines TRBV7-2 with TRBJ2-7; the D gene is possibly TRBD1 (6 bases). V dropped 0 bases and J dropped 4 bases, with 10 bases sitting between them. The CDR3 is 14 amino acids. Germline loops: CDR1 SGHTA, CDR2 FQGNSA.

CDR3 DNA sequence: TGTGCCATCAGTGACATACGGGTTCCCGCAAATACGCAGTATTTT. The encoded protein is CAISDIRVPANTQYF. This rearrangement joins TRBV10-3 to TRBJ2-3; no clear D gene. The germline CDR1 and CDR2 sequences are ENHRY and SYGVKD. The CDR3 consists of 15 residues. V dropped 3 bases and J dropped 7 bases, with 17 bases sitting between them.

The V call is TRBV9, the J call TRBJ2-3, with TRBD2 as a possible D gene (7 bases). This CDR3 has 18 amino acids. From germline, CDR1 is SGDLS and CDR2 YYNGEE. V lost 3 bases and J 2 bases, leaving 22 bases between the germline ends. CDR3 sequence reads: CASSAPGGPDSYTDTQYF. CDR3 coding DNA: TGTGCCAGCAGCGCCCCGGGGGGCCCCGACTCCTACACAGATACGCAGTATTTT.

Notes on this clone: In the same sample, other DNA sequences code for this CDR3. This sequence joins TRBV7-9 and TRBJ2-1, with a weak D call TRBD2 (6 bases). The CDR3 spans 14 residues. Germline V gene data show CDR1 as SEHNR and CDR2 as FQNEAQ (reference sequence). Trimming pared 3 bases from V and 1 base from J, leaving 7 bases between. This CDR3 reads CASSLAGSYNEQFF. CDR3 DNA sequence: TGTGCCAGCAGCTTGGCGGGATCCTACAATGAGCAGTTCTTC.

The genes are TRBV2 and TRBJ2-7; TRBD2 agrees at 11 bases. V lost 3 bases, J lost 3 bases, and 1 base stayed unmatched. Germline assignment: CDR1 SNHLY and CDR2 FYNNEI. This CDR3 is 14 amino acids long. CDR3 in amino acids: CASSETSGNYEQYF. The CDR3 bases are TGTGCCAGCAGTGAGACTAGCGGGAACTACGAGCAGTACTTC.

The rearrangement uses TRBV19 and TRBJ1-2; no clear D gene. From germline, CDR1 is LNHDA and CDR2 SQIVND (reference sequence). The CDR3 runs to 14 residues. V was trimmed by 3 bases and J by 0 bases, leaving 8 bases between them. This CDR3 reads CASSMGKANYGYTF. CDR3 sequence (DNA): TGTGCCAGTAGTATGGGAAAGGCTAACTATGGCTACACCTTC.

The chain combines TRBV5-1 with TRBJ2-7, with D unresolved. This CDR3 has 13 residues. Trimming stripped 0 bases from V and 6 bases from J, with 10 bases between. The germline V gene encodes CDR1 SGHRS and CDR2 YFSETQ. CDR3 DNA: TGCGCCAGCAGCTTGGATGGCAGAACCGAGCAGTACTTC. Amino acids: CASSLDGRTEQYF.

V is TRBV10-3 and J is TRBJ1-6, with D hard to call. Germline V gene sequence: CDR1 ENHRY, CDR2 SYGVKD. Trimming stripped 8 bases from V and 0 bases from J, with 5 bases between. The CDR3 sequence is 13 residues long. CDR3 in DNA: TGTGCCATCGTTAGCTCCTATAATTCACCCCTCCACTTT. Protein product: CAIVSSYNSPLHF.

The genes are TRBV6-5 and TRBJ2-7; no definite D call. Germline V gives CDR1 MNHEY, CDR2 SVGAGI. This CDR3 is built from 13 residues. V was cut by 1 base and J by 1 base, with 5 bases left in between. Here the CDR3 reads CASSYLPSYEQYF. The CDR3 DNA follows: TGTGCCAGCAGTTACTTGCCATCCTACGAGCAGTACTTC.

This chain uses TRBV5-1 with TRBJ2-1; D is tentatively TRBD1 or TRBD2 (5 bases each). The V end lost 2 bases, the J end lost 5 bases, and 11 bases lay between the germline ends. Germline CDR1 reads SGHRS; CDR2 reads YFSETQ. There are 14 residues in the CDR3. The CDR3, as DNA: TGCGCCAGCAGCTTCTCGGGACCAAACAATGAGCAGTTCTTC. Translation: CASSFSGPNNEQFF. Full variable domain (outside the CDR3, taken from reference TRBV5-1 and TRBJ2-1): KAGVTQTPRYLIKTRGQQVTLSCSPISGHRSVSWYQQTPGQGLQFLFEYFSETQRNKGNFPGRFSGRQFSNSRSEMNVSTLELGDSALYLCASSFSGPNNEQFFGPGTRLTVL.

The CDR3 sequence is CASSLQSSGANVLTF. The DNA of the CDR3 is TGTGCCAGCAGCCTACAAAGCTCTGGGGCCAACGTCCTGACTTTC. The chain joins TRBV7-6 to TRBJ2-6; D ambiguous. Germline loops: CDR1 SGHVS, CDR2 FNYEAQ. CDR3 length equals 15 residues. Deletions cut 5 bases from V and 0 bases from J, with 8 bases between.

The gene calls are TRBV2 and TRBJ2-1; perhaps D is TRBD1 or TRBD2 (5 bases each). The V gene's germline CDR1 is SNHLY and CDR2 FYNNEI. Trimming left V 5 bases short and J 9 bases short, with 20 bases between. The CDR3 has 15 amino acids. For the CDR3, the DNA is TGTGCCAGCAGTCGTAGGACTGCCGACAGTAGTGAGCAGTTCTTC. The encoded protein is CASSRRTADSSEQFF.

The chain carries TRBV9 and TRBJ2-5; 9 bases fit TRBD2. V dropped 0 bases and J dropped 7; count of bases not matched to a gene: 7. The CDR3 totals 15 residues. The germline CDR1 and CDR2 sequences are SGDLS and YYNGEE. CDR3 nucleotides: TGTGCCAGCAGCGTAGGGGCTAGCGGGACGGGGACCCAGTACTTC. Its protein product is CASSVGASGTGTQYF.

The chain is built from TRBV9 and TRBJ2-1, with TRBD2 as a possible D gene (6 bases). This CDR3 spans 17 amino acids. Germline V gene lookup returns CDR1 SGDLS and CDR2 YYNGEE. The ends were cut back, 3 bases at V and 0 bases at J, with 16 bases in the middle. CDR3 nucleotides: TGTGCCAGCAGCGGGACGGGGACGCGGGGCTCCTACAATGAGCAGTTCTTC. This gives the protein CASSGTGTRGSYNEQFF.

The V call is TRBV9, the J call TRBJ1-2; a weak D match, TRBD1 (5 bases). Germline V CDR1 and CDR2: SGDLS, YYNGEE. The CDR3 length is 16 residues. With 2 bases removed from V and 0 bases from J, the gap between germline ends came to 14 bases. CDR3 bases: TGTGCCAGCAGCGTGTACGACAGTATCTCTAACTATGGCTACACCTTC. Its protein is CASSVYDSISNYGYTF.

The CDR3 loop reads CASSSRVGTEAFF. Here the CDR3 DNA reads TGTGCCAGCAGTTCCAGGGTGGGCACTGAAGCTTTCTTT. The rearrangement links TRBV6-5 to TRBJ1-1; tentatively, D is TRBD1 (5 bases). CDR1 MNHEY and CDR2 SVGAGI come from the germline V gene. The CDR3 is 13 amino acids. V was cut by 4 bases and J by 4 bases, with 10 bases left in between.

The chain couples TRBV5-6 to TRBJ1-2; D is possibly TRBD1 (6 bases). The CDR3 length is 14 residues. The V and J ends lost 5 bases and 4 bases respectively, with 15 bases between them. The germline V gene encodes CDR1 SGHDT and CDR2 YYEEEE. The CDR3 sequence: CASRLTGYSYGYTF. The CDR3 DNA follows: TGTGCCAGCAGACTAACAGGGTATAGCTATGGCTACACCTTC.

The gene calls are TRBV15 and TRBJ2-7; D may be TRBD1 (6 bases). The CDR3 has 13 amino acids. CDR1 and CDR2 (germline): LNHNV, YYDKDF (reference sequence). Trimming stripped 7 bases from V and 0 bases from J, with 10 bases between. The CDR3 DNA sequence: TGTGCCACCACCCGGGACAACTCCTACGAGCAGTACTTC. Translating it yields CATTRDNSYEQYF. Looking up the rest from reference TRBV15 and TRBJ2-7 gives the full variable domain: DAMVIQNPRYQVTQFGKPVTLSCSQTLNHNVMYWYQQKSSQAPKLLFHYYDKDFNNEADTPDNFQSRRPNTSFCFLDIRSPGLGDTAMYLCATTRDNSYEQYFGPGTRLTVT.

This sequence joins TRBV19 and TRBJ1-5; D gene uncertain. V was pared by 3 bases and J by 6 bases, with 15 bases between. There are 15 residues in the CDR3. Per germline, CDR1 LNHDA and CDR2 SQIVND (reference sequence). The CDR3 DNA reads as TGTGCCAGTAGTATTAGAAGCGGTTCGGCTCAGCCCCAGCATTTT. Its translation is CASSIRSGSAQPQHF.

The gene calls are TRBV9 and TRBJ1-1; D gene uncertain. CDR1 SGDLS and CDR2 YYNGEE come from the germline V gene. CDR3 length: 13 amino acids. Trimming took 0 bases from V and 6 from J, leaving 9 bases between them. The CDR3 here is CASSVAIRAEAFF. The DNA of the CDR3 is TGTGCCAGCAGCGTAGCAATTAGGGCTGAAGCTTTCTTT.

The V and J genes are TRBV18 and TRBJ2-1, with D perhaps matching TRBD1 or TRBD2 (6 bases each). Trimming shortened V by 0 bases and J by 4 bases, and 16 bases separated the two germline ends. Looked up from germline, CDR1 is KGHSH and CDR2 is LQKENI. The CDR3 runs 17 residues. CDR3 sequence: CASSPPGAGQFYNEQFF. DNA of the CDR3: TGTGCCAGCTCACCACCGGGTGCGGGACAATTTTACAATGAGCAGTTCTTC.

This chain links TRBV25-1 with TRBJ2-1, with TRBD1 matching over 10 bases. The CDR3 contains 14 residues. V shed 5 bases and J 6 bases; nucleotides not matched to a gene: 4. The germline V gene has CDR1 MGHDK and CDR2 SYGVNS. For the CDR3, the DNA is TGTGCCAGCAGTCGGGACAGGGGACCCAATGAGCAGTTCTTC. This translates into CASSRDRGPNEQFF.